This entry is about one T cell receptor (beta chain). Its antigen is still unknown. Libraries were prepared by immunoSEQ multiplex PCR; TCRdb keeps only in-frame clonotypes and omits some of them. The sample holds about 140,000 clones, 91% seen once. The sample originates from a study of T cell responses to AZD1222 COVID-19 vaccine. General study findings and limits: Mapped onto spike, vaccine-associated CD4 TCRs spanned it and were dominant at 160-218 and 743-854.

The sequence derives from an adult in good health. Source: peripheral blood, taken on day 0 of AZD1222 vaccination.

CDR3 sequence (DNA): TGTGCCAGCAGTTTATTTGGGAGCTCACCCCTCCACTTT. Protein: CASSLFGSSPLHF. V and J are TRBV28 and TRBJ1-6, with no clear D. The CDR3 runs to 13 residues. Germline values: CDR1 MDHEN, CDR2 SYDVKM. Between the trimmed V and J ends, which lost 1 base and 10 bases, there was a span of 8 bases. The variable domain in full, with the rest retrieved from reference TRBV28 and TRBJ1-6, is DVKVTQSSRYLVKRTGEKVFLECVQDMDHENMFWYRQDPGLGLRLIYFSYDVKMKEKGDIPEGYSVSREKKERFSLILESASTNQTSMYLCASSLFGSSPLHFGNGTRLTVT.